Following are 26 T cell receptor beta chains from one sample sequenced in a study of blood T cell repertoires in COVID-19. The protocol was immunoSEQ multiplex PCR, while the TCRdb copy is restricted to in-frame clones and leaves out a portion. The sample comprises roughly 160,000 clones, less than 90% of which are singletons, and roughly an eighth rests with the top ten. Sequencing was carried out using peripheral blood. The receptor set was obtained from a man aged 18 to 29 with active or convalescent COVID-19.

The V call is TRBV19, the J call TRBJ2-1, with TRBD2 as a possible D gene (6 bases). V was pared by 7 bases and J by 7 bases, with 20 bases between. The CDR3 extends over 15 amino acids. CDR1 is LNHDA and CDR2 is SQIVND in the germline V gene (reference sequence). CDR3 sequence reads: CASTLRDSPSNEQFF. The CDR3 bases are TGTGCCAGTACCCTCCGGGACTCCCCGTCAAATGAGCAGTTCTTC.

CDR3 protein: CASHRASSYEQYF. The CDR3 DNA reads TGTGCCAGCCACAGGGCCAGCTCCTACGAGCAGTACTTC. The genes are TRBV18 and TRBJ2-7, with a possible D match to TRBD1 (6 bases). Germline V lookup: CDR1 KGHSH, CDR2 LQKENI. This CDR3 is 13 amino acids long. V lost 8 bases to trimming and J lost 0 bases, with 11 bases between them.

The rearrangement links TRBV5-6 to TRBJ1-2, with 9 bases fitting TRBD1. The length of the CDR3 is 15 residues. Germline-derived CDR1 and CDR2 are SGHDT and YYEEEE. V shed 4 bases, J shed 0 bases, and the junction held 4 bases outside the gene matches. The CDR3 DNA follows: TGTGCCAGCAGCACCGACAGGGGGGCTAACTATGGCTACACCTTC. Its protein product is CASSTDRGANYGYTF.

This chain joins TRBV28 and TRBJ2-7, with a weak D call TRBD2 (5 bases). V was cut by 7 bases and J by 4 bases, with 14 bases left in between. There are 13 residues in the CDR3. Germline V lookup: CDR1 MDHEN, CDR2 SYDVKM. The DNA for the CDR3 is TGTGCCAGCACTCCGGGGTTTCTTTACGAGCAGTACTTC. It specifies CASTPGFLYEQYF.

The chain combines TRBV5-1 with TRBJ2-7, with 8 bases fitting TRBD2. This CDR3 region has 13 residues. V gave up 6 bases and J gave up 5 bases; unmatched junction bases: 7. Germline V lookup: CDR1 SGHRS, CDR2 YFSETQ. Written as DNA, the CDR3 is TGCGCCAGCAATCTGGCGGGGGGCCACGAGCAGTACTTC. Translated: CASNLAGGHEQYF.

This clone was detected once. This chain joins TRBV18 and TRBJ1-1, with a possible D match to TRBD1 (6 bases). V was pared by 3 bases and J by 7 bases, with 15 bases between. From germline, CDR1 is KGHSH and CDR2 LQKENI. CDR3 length equals 14 residues. The CDR3: CASSPLQGYSEAFF. CDR3 nucleotide sequence: TGTGCCAGCTCACCCCTACAGGGATACAGTGAAGCTTTCTTT.

This clone was recorded once. The chain employs TRBV13 and TRBJ2-3, with 10 bases fitting TRBD1. CDR3 length equals 15 residues. CDR1 is PRHDT and CDR2 is FYEKMQ in the germline V gene (reference sequence). V shed 5 bases, J shed 3 bases, and the junction held 5 bases outside the gene matches. The CDR3 DNA reads as TGTGCCAGCAGCCAAGACAGGGGGCGAACAGATACGCAGTATTTT. This sequence encodes CASSQDRGRTDTQYF. Based on the CDR3 plus reference TRBV13 and TRBJ2-3, the full variable domain is AAGVIQSPRHLIKEKRETATLKCYPIPRHDTVYWYQQGPGQDPQFLISFYEKMQSDKGSIPDRFSAQQFSDYHSELNMSSLELGDSALYFCASSQDRGRTDTQYFGPGTRLTVL.

This clone was picked up a small number of times. The genes are TRBV9 and TRBJ1-2, with D perhaps TRBD1 (5 bases). There are 14 residues in the CDR3. Trimming stripped 5 bases from V and 5 bases from J, with 16 bases between. Germline V gives CDR1 SGDLS, CDR2 YYNGEE. CDR3 sequence: CASSRGALTYGYTF. CDR3 sequence (DNA): TGTGCCAGCAGTCGTGGGGCCCTCACGTATGGCTACACCTTC.

The CDR3 spells CASSSRLAAYEQYF. CDR3 nucleotides: TGTGCCAGTAGTAGTCGACTAGCGGCTTACGAGCAGTACTTC. This chain joins TRBV19 and TRBJ2-7, with 9 bases that match TRBD2. Germline CDR1 reads LNHDA; CDR2 reads SQIVND (reference sequence). V was clipped by 4 bases and J by 4 bases; unmatched bases: 5. This CDR3 contains 14 residues.

The rearrangement uses TRBV13 and TRBJ1-4; perhaps TRBD1 as D (5 bases). This CDR3 is 12 amino acids long. Germline lookup yields CDR1 PRHDT and CDR2 FYEKMQ (reference sequence). V was cut by 3 bases and J by 9 bases, with 8 bases left in between. DNA of the CDR3: TGTGCCAGCAGCTTGGCAGGGCAAAAACTGTTTTTT. Translation gives CASSLAGQKLFF.

This clone was found a few times. Germline and junction disagree at one end, which may indicate a read error. J is TRBJ2-7 and V is TRBV2, with D possibly being TRBD1 (5 bases). This CDR3 has 12 amino acids. From germline, CDR1 is SNHLY and CDR2 FYNNEI. CDR3: CASCDPGYEQYF. CDR3 in DNA: TGTGCCAGCTGTGATCCAGGGTACGAGCAGTACTTC. Drawing the rest from reference TRBV2 and TRBJ2-7, the complete variable domain is EPEVTQTPSHQVTQMGQEVILRCVPISNHLYFYWYRQILGQKVEFLVSFYNNEISEKSEIFDDQFSVERPDGSNFTLKIRSTKLEDSAMYFCASCDPGYEQYFGPGTRLTVT.

A few counts support this clone. The chain combines TRBV6-5 with TRBJ1-4; a possible D gene is TRBD1 (6 bases). Looked up from germline, CDR1 is MNHEY and CDR2 is SVGAGI. CDR3 length: 14 amino acids. Trimming removed 6 bases from V and 5 bases from J, with 13 bases in between. CDR3: CASRGDTRNEKLFF. The CDR3 DNA is TGTGCCAGCAGGGGGGACACCCGGAATGAAAAACTGTTTTTT.

The V gene is TRBV11-2, the J gene TRBJ2-1; perhaps TRBD2 as D (5 bases). Germline CDR1 SGHAT, CDR2 FQNNGV. The V end was cut by 2 bases, the J end by 6 bases, with 17 bases between. This CDR3 region has 16 residues. This chain's CDR3 is CASSLFLASVGNEQFF. CDR3 nucleotides: TGTGCCAGCAGCTTATTCCTAGCTTCGGTGGGCAATGAGCAGTTCTTC.

This rearrangement joins TRBV20-1 to TRBJ1-2, with TRBD1 identical over 9 bases. Germline lookup yields CDR1 DFQATT and CDR2 SNEGSKA (reference sequence). This CDR3 region has 11 residues. J was trimmed by 7 bases and V by 3 bases; bases with no gene match: 0. Written as DNA, the CDR3 is TGCAGTGCTAGGACAGGGGGTGGCTACACCTTC. Translated, it gives CSARTGGGYTF.

The chain couples TRBV7-9 to TRBJ1-2; 9 bases match TRBD1. J gave up 6 bases and V 5 bases, and 7 bases lay outside the gene matches. From germline, CDR1 is SEHNR and CDR2 FQNEAQ (reference sequence). The CDR3 consists of 14 residues. The CDR3 sequence is CASSQQGARNGYTF. The DNA of the CDR3 is TGTGCCAGCAGCCAACAGGGGGCGCGAAATGGCTACACCTTC.

This chain joins TRBV25-1 and TRBJ2-5; 7 nucleotides agree with TRBD1. V gave up 4 bases and J gave up 5 bases; unmatched junction bases: 7. Germline CDR1 and CDR2: MGHDK and SYGVNS. This CDR3 has 14 amino acids. CDR3 in DNA: TGTGCCAGCAGTGTACAGGGGCCAGTGGAGACCCAGTACTTC. Protein sequence: CASSVQGPVETQYF.

This clone was observed a few times. The J gene is TRBJ1-5, the V gene TRBV19; D ambiguous. Germline CDR1 reads LNHDA; CDR2 reads SQIVND (reference sequence). The V and J ends lost 4 bases and 5 bases respectively, with 18 bases between them. The CDR3 is 16 amino acids. CDR3 DNA: TGTGCCAGTAGTAAGCGGCCCTGGGAGGGTTATCAGCCCCAGCATTTT. Protein: CASSKRPWEGYQPQHF. Based on the CDR3 plus reference TRBV19 and TRBJ1-5, the full variable domain is DGGITQSPKYLFRKEGQNVTLSCEQNLNHDAMYWYRQDPGQGLRLIYYSQIVNDFQKGDIAEGYSVSREKKESFPLTVTSAQKNPTAFYLCASSKRPWEGYQPQHFGDGTRLSIL.

V and J are TRBV9 and TRBJ2-7; 7 bases fit TRBD2. The trim removed 0 bases at V and 1 base at J, leaving 4 bases unmatched. CDR3 size: 15 residues. CDR1 is SGDLS, CDR2 YYNGEE, per germline. CDR3 bases: TGTGCCAGCAGCGTAGGTGGCGGGGGATCCTACGAGCAGTACTTC. It codes for CASSVGGGGSYEQYF.

V usage is TRBV9 and J usage is TRBJ1-6, with D possibly being TRBD1 (5 bases). The V end lost 0 bases, the J end lost 9 bases, and 10 bases lay between the germline ends. This CDR3 is built from 14 residues. Per germline, CDR1 SGDLS and CDR2 YYNGEE. DNA for the CDR3: TGTGCCAGCAGCGTAGCAGGGTTAGGTTCACCCCTCCACTTT. Its translation is CASSVAGLGSPLHF.

CDR3 coding DNA: TGTGCCAGCAGCCCCGGGGACAGGCCCCCAGTCGAGCAGTACTTC. Translated: CASSPGDRPPVEQYF. The J gene is TRBJ2-7, the V gene TRBV9; the match to TRBD1 covers 8 bases. V lost 4 bases, J lost 6 bases, and 12 bases stayed unmatched. Germline lookup yields CDR1 SGDLS and CDR2 YYNGEE. This CDR3 contains 15 residues.

The chain couples TRBV9 to TRBJ1-6; the match to TRBD1 covers 7 bases. The V and J ends lost 3 bases and 6 bases, in that order; junction bases with no gene match: 3. The CDR3 has 14 amino acids. Germline values: CDR1 SGDLS, CDR2 YYNGEE. CDR3 residues: CASSATGLNSPLHF. DNA of the CDR3: TGTGCCAGCAGCGCGACAGGGCTTAATTCACCCCTCCACTTT.

The chain carries TRBV11-3 and TRBJ2-7, with TRBD1 as a possible D gene (5 bases). CDR3 length: 15 residues. Germline V lookup: CDR1 SGHNT, CDR2 YENEEA. Trimming removed 0 bases from V and 0 bases from J, with 9 bases in between. The DNA of the CDR3 is TGTGCCAGCAGCTTAGATGGAACAGGCTCCTACGAGCAGTACTTC. Its protein is CASSLDGTGSYEQYF.

The gene calls are TRBV2 and TRBJ2-1; TRBD1 aligns across 7 bases. The trim removed 10 bases at V and 3 bases at J, leaving 12 bases unmatched. The germline gives CDR1 SNHLY, CDR2 FYNNEI. The CDR3 loop spans 15 amino acids. The CDR3 reads CATSPDRAVYNEQFF. DNA of the CDR3: TGTGCCACCTCACCCGACAGGGCCGTCTACAATGAGCAGTTCTTC.

This clone was found once. CDR3 residues: CASSLSPSGALETQYF. CDR3 coding DNA: TGTGCCAGCAGCTTATCCCCTAGCGGGGCTCTTGAGACCCAGTACTTC. The chain is built from TRBV11-2 and TRBJ2-5, with 9 positions matching TRBD2. Per germline, CDR1 SGHAT and CDR2 FQNNGV. The CDR3 covers 16 residues. The V segment lost 2 bases and the J segment 5 bases; nucleotides outside the gene matches: 9.

This clone was counted a single time. V usage is TRBV6-5 and J usage is TRBJ1-1; D call uncertain. The V gene lost 5 bases and the J gene lost 1 base, with 5 bases spanning the gap. Per the germline V gene, CDR1 is MNHEY and CDR2 is SVGAGI. The CDR3 extends over 12 amino acids. CDR3 nucleotide sequence: TGTGCCAGCAGTCCCCGGAACACTGAAGCTTTCTTT. Protein: CASSPRNTEAFF.

J is TRBJ1-2 and V is TRBV29-1, with D perhaps matching TRBD1 (6 bases). Germline loops: CDR1 SQVTM, CDR2 ANQGSEA. The CDR3 is 12 residues long. V lost 6 bases to trimming and J lost 1 base, with 9 bases between them. CDR3 in amino acids: CSVGGGNYGYTF. The CDR3, as DNA: TGCAGCGTAGGGGGGGGTAACTATGGCTACACCTTC.